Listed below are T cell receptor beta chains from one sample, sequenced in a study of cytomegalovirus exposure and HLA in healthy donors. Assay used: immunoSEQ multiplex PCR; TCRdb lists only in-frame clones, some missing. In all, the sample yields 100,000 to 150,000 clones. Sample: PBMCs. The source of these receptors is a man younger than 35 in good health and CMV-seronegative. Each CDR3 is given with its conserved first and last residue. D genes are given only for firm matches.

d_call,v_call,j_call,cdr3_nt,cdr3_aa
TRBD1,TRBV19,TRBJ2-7,TGTGCCAGTAGTATTCTGGCGGGACAGGGGGCCCACGAGCAGTACTTC,CASSILAGQGAHEQYF
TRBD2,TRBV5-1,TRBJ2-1,TGCGCCAGCAGCTTGTTGACTAGCGGGGAGGATGAGCAGCTCTTC,CASSLLTSGEDEQLF
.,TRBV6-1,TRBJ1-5,TGTGCCAGCAGTGAACTGACATACAATCAGCCCCAGCATTTT,CASSELTYNQPQHF
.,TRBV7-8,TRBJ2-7,TGTGCCAGCAGCTTAGACGGGAGCTCCTACGAGCAGTACTTC,CASSLDGSSYEQYF
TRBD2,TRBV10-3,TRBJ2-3,TGTGCCATCAGTGACCTAGCGGGGGGGCGCACAGATACGCAGTATTTT,CAISDLAGGRTDTQYF
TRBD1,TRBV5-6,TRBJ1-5,TGTGCCAGCAGCTGGGGACAGGGGGTTAATCAGCCCCAGCATTTT,CASSWGQGVNQPQHF
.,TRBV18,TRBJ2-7,TGTGCCAGCTCACCTCCGACGGGTGGGGGCCTTAGAGAACAGTACTTC,CASSPPTGGGLREQYF
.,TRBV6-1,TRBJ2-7,TGTGCCAGCAGCTCACAGGGACCATCTTCCTACGAGCAGTACTTC,CASSSQGPSSYEQYF
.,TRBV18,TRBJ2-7,TGTGCCAGCTCAAAGGGGGACGGACTTTACGAGCAGTACTTC,CASSKGDGLYEQYF
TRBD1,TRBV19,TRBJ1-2,TGTGCCAGTAGTATTACAGGGGGCTTAGTAGATGGCTACACCTTC,CASSITGGLVDGYTF
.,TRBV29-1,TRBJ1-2,TGCAGCGTTGCGACAGGCTTAGGGTTGAACTATGGCTACACCTTC,CSVATGLGLNYGYTF
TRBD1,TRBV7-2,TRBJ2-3,TGTGCCAGCAGCTTGGCCGACAGGGCCCAAGATACGCAGTATTTT,CASSLADRAQDTQYF
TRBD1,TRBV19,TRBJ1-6,TGTGCCAGTACCGAGACAGGGGGCTCAAATAATTCACCCCTCCACTTT,CASTETGGSNNSPLHF
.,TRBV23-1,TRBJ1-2,TGCGCCAGCCCTGTAAGTTACTGCCCCTATAACTATGGCTACACCTTC,CASPVSYCPYNYGYTF
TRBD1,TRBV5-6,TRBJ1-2,TGTGCCAGCACCTGGGACAGGGGGAACTATGGCTACACCTTC,CASTWDRGNYGYTF
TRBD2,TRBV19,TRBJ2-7,TGTGCCAGTAGCCGGACCGGGAGGGCCGGCGAGCAGTACTTC,CASSRTGRAGEQYF
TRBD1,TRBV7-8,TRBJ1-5,TGTGCCAGCAGCTTAAACAGGGGAACGGGCCAGCCCCAGCATTTT,CASSLNRGTGQPQHF
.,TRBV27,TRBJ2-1,TGTGCCAGCGCTACAGGGAGCTCCTACAATGAGCAGTTCTTC,CASATGSSYNEQFF
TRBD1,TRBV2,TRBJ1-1,TGTGCCAGCAGTGATTCCGGGACAGGGCTTTACGGTGAAGCTTTCTTT,CASSDSGTGLYGEAFF
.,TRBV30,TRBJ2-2,TGTGCCTGGAGTGTCGCTATGGACAGCGCGAACACCGGGGAGCTGTTTTTT,CAWSVAMDSANTGELFF
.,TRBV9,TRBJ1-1,TGTGCCAGCAGCCCGAGAGGGGCTTTCTTT,CASSPRGAFF
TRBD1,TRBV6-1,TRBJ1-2,TGTGCCAGCTCCACATCGGGACAGAGCTATGGCTACACCTTC,CASSTSGQSYGYTF
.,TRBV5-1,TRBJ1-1,TGCGCCAGCAGGTGGTGGGGGGGGAGAGACACTGAAGCTTTCTTT,CASRWWGGRDTEAFF
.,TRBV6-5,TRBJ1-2,TGTGCCAGCAGGTCACAGGGAAGGTATGGCTACACCTTC,CASRSQGRYGYTF
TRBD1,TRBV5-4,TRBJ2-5,TGTGCCAGCAGCTCGTCATGGGGGACAGCCCCCCGGGAGACCCAGTACTTC,CASSSSWGTAPRETQYF
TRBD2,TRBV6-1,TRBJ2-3,TGTGCCAGCAGTGGACTAGCGGGGGGGCCAGATACGCAGTATTTT,CASSGLAGGPDTQYF
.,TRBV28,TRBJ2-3,TGTGCCAGCAGTTTAGGACTATTCACAGATACGCAGTATTTT,CASSLGLFTDTQYF
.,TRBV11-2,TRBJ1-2,TGTGCCAGCAGCTTAGAGGGACATGTTCGAGCTAACTATGGCTACACCTTC,CASSLEGHVRANYGYTF
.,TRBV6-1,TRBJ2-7,TGTGCCAGCAGTAAACAGAAAGTTTACGAGCAGTACTTC,CASSKQKVYEQYF
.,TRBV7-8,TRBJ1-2,TGTGCCAGCAGCTTAGGAGGGCCCGGCTACACCTTC,CASSLGGPGYTF
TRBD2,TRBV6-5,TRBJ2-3,TGTGCCAGCAGTTACGTCCCTAGCGGGAGGACAGATACGCAGTATTTT,CASSYVPSGRTDTQYF
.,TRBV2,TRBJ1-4,TGTGCCAGAAGACAGGCAACTAATGAAAAACTGTTTTTT,CARRQATNEKLFF
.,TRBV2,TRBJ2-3,TGTGCCAGCAGTGAAGTAAGCACAGATACGCAGTATTTT,CASSEVSTDTQYF